This T cell receptor beta chain was recorded in a study of T cell repertoires in cytomegalovirus infection. Study details: TCR beta signatures that were public indicated CMV infection and matching HLA type.

This clonotype was seen ten or more times. What it binds is not known. CDR1 is SGHTA, CDR2 FQGNSA, per germline. CDR3 length: 15 amino acids. V was pared by 5 bases and J by 0 bases, with 11 bases between. Study outcomes and limitations: There were HLA-C-restricted CMV-specific TCR beta clonotypes dominating the ex vivo response. The study identified carriers of CMV plus the relevant HLA from cumulative public TCR beta family frequency.

Via MiXCR, TCRdb re-called the reads, giving one row per CDR3 protein. The repertoire holds around 530,000 distinct CDR3 sequences, 26% seen once, with less than 15% in the top ten. The sample comprised PBMCs. V and J are TRBV7-2 and TRBJ1-3; D is ambiguous. This receptor was taken from a human donor in good health (CMV status not recorded). Some clones in this sample may be carry-over from other donors' samples. CDR3 in DNA: TGTGCCAGCAGCCGCGATCAGAGCTCTGGAAACACCATATATTTT. Translation: CASSRDQSSGNTIYF.